The clone carrying this T cell receptor (beta chain) has only a few counts. Its antigen remains unknown. CDR1 and CDR2 (germline): KGHSH, LQKENI. The J segment lost 2 bases and the V segment lost 0 bases, leaving 3 bases of the junction unmatched. The CDR3 runs to 15 residues. Making TCR cDNA involved 5'RACE template switching, which added UMIs and a universal primer site. One entry per CDR3 protein results from TCRdb running MiXCR on the 5' RACE reads. The data show fewer than 400,000 distinct CDR3 sequences, roughly 10% seen once. This record belongs to a study of T cells after yellow fever vaccination. Study-wide points: Booster samples showed a return of most primary-vaccination clones (approximately 95% CD4, approximately 90% CD8). Sorted repertoires could include abundant contaminating clonotypes from bulk cells.

The receptor was derived from a man between 18 and 29 years old who received the YFV17D yellow fever vaccine. The J gene is TRBJ1-2, the V gene TRBV18, with 7 bases that match TRBD1. Sequenced material: CD4+ T cells sorted from PBMCs, taken 45 days after the yellow fever booster vaccination. This chain's CDR3 is CASSPPGGWNYGYTF. CDR3 DNA sequence: TGTGCCAGCTCACCACCAGGGGGCTGGAACTATGGCTACACCTTC.